Reported below is one TCR beta chain. The data originate from a study of long-term antiretroviral therapy in people with HIV. Trimming cost V 4 bases and J 2 bases, with 16 bases left between them. The CDR3 runs to 15 residues. Germline V gene data show CDR1 as SQVTM and CDR2 as ANQGSEA. Researchers ran immunoSEQ v3.0 at survey level. Sequencing efforts were directed toward about 35,000-55,000 T-cell genomes per sample. Generated by immunoSEQ multiplex PCR, the TCRdb table keeps only in-frame clones and is missing some. Here the sample spans some 17,000 clones, approximately 80% being singletons. The TCR comes from a man younger than 30 with HIV. Material: unsorted PBMCs, obtained 0.1 years before starting antiretroviral therapy. This chain uses TRBV29-1 with TRBJ2-3, with D tentatively TRBD1 (5 bases). CDR3 sequence (DNA): TGCAGCGTTGGTGGATGGCAGGGCCCCACAGATACGCAGTATTTT. It specifies CSVGGWQGPTDTQYF.